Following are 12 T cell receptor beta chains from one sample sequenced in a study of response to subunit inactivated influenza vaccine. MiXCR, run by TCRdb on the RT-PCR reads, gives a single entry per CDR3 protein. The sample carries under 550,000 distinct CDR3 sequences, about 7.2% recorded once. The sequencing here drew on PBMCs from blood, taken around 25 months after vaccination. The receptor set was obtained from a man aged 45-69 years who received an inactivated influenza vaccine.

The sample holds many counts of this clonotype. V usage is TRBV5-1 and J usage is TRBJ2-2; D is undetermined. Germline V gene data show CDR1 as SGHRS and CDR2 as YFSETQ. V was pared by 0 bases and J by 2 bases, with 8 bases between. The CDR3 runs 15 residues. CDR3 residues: CASSLEPPNTGELFF. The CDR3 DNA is TGCGCCAGCAGCTTGGAGCCTCCCAACACCGGGGAGCTGTTTTTT.

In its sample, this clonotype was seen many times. CDR3 sequence reads: CASSVGGGTVPSSYNEQFF. CDR3 nucleotides: TGTGCCAGCAGCGTTGGGGGCGGGACCGTACCAAGCTCCTACAATGAGCAGTTCTTC. The chain uses TRBV9 and TRBJ2-1, with D perhaps matching TRBD1 or TRBD2 (6 bases each). Trimming shortened V by 2 bases and J by 0 bases, and 21 bases separated the two germline ends. The CDR3 extends over 19 amino acids. From germline, CDR1 is SGDLS and CDR2 YYNGEE.

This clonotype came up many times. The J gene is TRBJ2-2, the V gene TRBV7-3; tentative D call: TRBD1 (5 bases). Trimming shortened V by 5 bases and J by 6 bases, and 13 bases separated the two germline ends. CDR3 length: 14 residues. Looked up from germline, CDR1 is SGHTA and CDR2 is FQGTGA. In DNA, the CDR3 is TGTGCCAGCAGCATCACTCCAGGGTCCGGGGAGCTGTTTTTT. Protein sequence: CASSITPGSGELFF.

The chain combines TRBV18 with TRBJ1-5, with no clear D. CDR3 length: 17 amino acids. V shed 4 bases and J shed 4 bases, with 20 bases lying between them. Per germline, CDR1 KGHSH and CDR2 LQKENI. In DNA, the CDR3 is TGTGCCAGCTCACTCGAGGTCGCCAGGCGGGAAAATCAGCCCCAGCATTTT. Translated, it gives CASSLEVARRENQPQHF.

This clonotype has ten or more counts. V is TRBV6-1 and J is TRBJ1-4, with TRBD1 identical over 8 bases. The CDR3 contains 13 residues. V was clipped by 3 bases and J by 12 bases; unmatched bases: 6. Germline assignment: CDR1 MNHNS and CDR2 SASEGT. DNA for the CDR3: TGTGCCAGCAGTGACGGACAGGGCCTAGAACTGTTTTTT. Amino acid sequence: CASSDGQGLELFF.

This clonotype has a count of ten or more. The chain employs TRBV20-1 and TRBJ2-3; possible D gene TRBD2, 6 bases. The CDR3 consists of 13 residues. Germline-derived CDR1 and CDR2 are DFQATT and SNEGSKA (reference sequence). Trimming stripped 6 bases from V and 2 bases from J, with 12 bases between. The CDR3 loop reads CSAAGGVTDTQYF. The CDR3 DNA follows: TGCAGTGCAGCCGGCGGGGTCACAGATACGCAGTATTTT.

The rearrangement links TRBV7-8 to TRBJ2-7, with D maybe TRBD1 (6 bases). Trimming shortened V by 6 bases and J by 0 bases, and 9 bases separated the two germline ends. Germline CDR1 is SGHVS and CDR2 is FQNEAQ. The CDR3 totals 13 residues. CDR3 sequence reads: CASRGHFSYEQYF. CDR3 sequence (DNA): TGTGCCAGCAGGGGACACTTCTCCTACGAGCAGTACTTC.

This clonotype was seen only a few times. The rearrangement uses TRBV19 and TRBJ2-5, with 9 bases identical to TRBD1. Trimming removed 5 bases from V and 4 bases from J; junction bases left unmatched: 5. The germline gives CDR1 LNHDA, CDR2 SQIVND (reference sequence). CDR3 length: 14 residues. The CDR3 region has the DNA TGTGCCAGTAGTGTTACAGGGGGCGGAGAGACCCAGTACTTC. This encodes CASSVTGGGETQYF. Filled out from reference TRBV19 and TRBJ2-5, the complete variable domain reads DGGITQSPKYLFRKEGQNVTLSCEQNLNHDAMYWYRQDPGQGLRLIYYSQIVNDFQKGDIAEGYSVSREKKESFPLTVTSAQKNPTAFYLCASSVTGGGETQYFGPGTRLLVL.

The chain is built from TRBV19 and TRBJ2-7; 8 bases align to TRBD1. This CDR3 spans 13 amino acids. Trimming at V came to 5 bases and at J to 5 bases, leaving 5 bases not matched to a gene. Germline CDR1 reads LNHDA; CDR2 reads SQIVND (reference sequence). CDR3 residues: CASSDRGIDEQYF. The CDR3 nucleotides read TGTGCCAGTAGTGACAGGGGTATCGACGAGCAGTACTTC.

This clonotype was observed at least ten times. CDR3 sequence (DNA): TGTGCCAGTAGTTGGCAGGCCATTAGCACAGATACGCAGTATTTT. This translates into CASSWQAISTDTQYF. V and J are TRBV19 and TRBJ2-3; no clear D. In germline, CDR1 is LNHDA, CDR2 SQIVND (reference sequence). V dropped 5 bases and J dropped 0 bases, with 12 bases sitting between them. The length of the CDR3 is 15 residues.

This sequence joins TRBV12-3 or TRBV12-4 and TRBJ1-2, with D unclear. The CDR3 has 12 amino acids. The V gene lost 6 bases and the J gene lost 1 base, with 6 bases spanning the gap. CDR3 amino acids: CASRVYNYGYTF. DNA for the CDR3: TGTGCCAGCAGGGTCTATAACTATGGCTACACCTTC.

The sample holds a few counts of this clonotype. The CDR3 nucleotides read TGTGCCAGCAGTGTTCGCCAAGAGCAAGGCACTGAAGCTTTCTTT. This translates into CASSVRQEQGTEAFF. The chain uses TRBV25-1 and TRBJ1-1; D unresolved. The CDR3 contains 15 residues. CDR1 and CDR2 from the germline V gene are MGHDK and SYGVNS. The V and J ends lost 4 bases and 4 bases respectively, with 16 bases between them.